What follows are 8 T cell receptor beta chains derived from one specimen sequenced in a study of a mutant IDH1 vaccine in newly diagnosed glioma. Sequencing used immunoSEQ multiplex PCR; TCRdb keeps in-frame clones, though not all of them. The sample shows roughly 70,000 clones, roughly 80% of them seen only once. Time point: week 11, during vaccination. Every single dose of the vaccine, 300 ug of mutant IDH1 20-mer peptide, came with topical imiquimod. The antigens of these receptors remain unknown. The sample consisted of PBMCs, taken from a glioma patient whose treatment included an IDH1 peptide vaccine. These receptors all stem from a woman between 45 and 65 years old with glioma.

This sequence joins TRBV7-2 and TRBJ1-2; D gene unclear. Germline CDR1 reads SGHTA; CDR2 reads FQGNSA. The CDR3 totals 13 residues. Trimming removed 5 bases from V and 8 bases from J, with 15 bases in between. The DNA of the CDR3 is TGTGCCAGCAGCCGATGGGAACGTGAAGGCTACACCTTC. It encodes CASSRWEREGYTF.

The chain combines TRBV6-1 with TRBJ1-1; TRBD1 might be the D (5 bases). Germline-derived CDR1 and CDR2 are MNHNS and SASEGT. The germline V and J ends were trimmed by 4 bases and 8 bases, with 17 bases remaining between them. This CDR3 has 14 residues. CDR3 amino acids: CASSGRDVFLEAFF. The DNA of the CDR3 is TGTGCCAGCAGTGGTCGGGACGTCTTCTTAGAAGCTTTCTTT.

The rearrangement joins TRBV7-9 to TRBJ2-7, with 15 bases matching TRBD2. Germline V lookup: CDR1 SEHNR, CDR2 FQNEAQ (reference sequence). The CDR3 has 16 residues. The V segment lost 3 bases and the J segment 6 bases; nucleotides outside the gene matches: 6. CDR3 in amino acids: CASSLGTSGGRLEQYF. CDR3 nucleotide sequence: TGTGCCAGCAGCTTGGGGACTAGCGGGGGGAGGCTCGAGCAGTACTTC. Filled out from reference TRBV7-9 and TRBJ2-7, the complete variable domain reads DTGVSQNPRHKITKRGQNVTFRCDPISEHNRLYWYRQTLGQGPEFLTYFQNEAQLEKSRLLSDRFSAERPKGSFSTLEIQRTEQGDSAMYLCASSLGTSGGRLEQYFGPGTRLTVT.

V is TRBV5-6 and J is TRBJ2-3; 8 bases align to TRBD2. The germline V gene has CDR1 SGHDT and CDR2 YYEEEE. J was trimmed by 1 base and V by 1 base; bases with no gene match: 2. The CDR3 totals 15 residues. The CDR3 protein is CASSLLLAGTDTQYF. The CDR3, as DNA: TGTGCCAGCAGCTTGCTACTAGCGGGCACAGATACGCAGTATTTT. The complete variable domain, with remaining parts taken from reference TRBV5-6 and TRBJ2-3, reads DAGVTQSPTHLIKTRGQQVTLRCSPKSGHDTVSWYQQALGQGPQFIFQYYEEEERQRGNFPDRFSGHQFPNYSSELNVNALLLGDSALYLCASSLLLAGTDTQYFGPGTRLTVL.

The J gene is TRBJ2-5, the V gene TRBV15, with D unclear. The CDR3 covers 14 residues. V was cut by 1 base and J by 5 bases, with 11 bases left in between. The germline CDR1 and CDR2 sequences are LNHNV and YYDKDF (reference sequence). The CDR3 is CATSRGASGETQYF. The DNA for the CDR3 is TGTGCCACCAGCAGAGGTGCCAGTGGTGAGACCCAGTACTTC.

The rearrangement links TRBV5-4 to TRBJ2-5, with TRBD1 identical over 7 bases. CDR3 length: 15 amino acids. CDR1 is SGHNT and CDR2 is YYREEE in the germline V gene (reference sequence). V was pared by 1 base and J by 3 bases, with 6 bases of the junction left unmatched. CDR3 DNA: TGTGCCAGCAGCTTGAACACCAGGGGGAAAGAGACCCAGTACTTC. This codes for CASSLNTRGKETQYF.

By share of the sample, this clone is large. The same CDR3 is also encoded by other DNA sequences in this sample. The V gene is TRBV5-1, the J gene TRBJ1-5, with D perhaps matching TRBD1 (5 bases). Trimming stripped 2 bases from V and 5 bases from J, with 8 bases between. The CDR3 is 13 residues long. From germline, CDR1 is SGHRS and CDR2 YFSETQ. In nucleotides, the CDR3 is TGCGCCAGCAGCTTTGAAGGGGATCAGCCCCAGCATTTT. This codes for CASSFEGDQPQHF.

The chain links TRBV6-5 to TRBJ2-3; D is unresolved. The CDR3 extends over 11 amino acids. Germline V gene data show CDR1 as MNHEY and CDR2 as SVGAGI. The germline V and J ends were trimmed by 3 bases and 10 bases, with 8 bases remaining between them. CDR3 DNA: TGTGCCAGCAGTTATGGTGGTTCGCAGTATTTT. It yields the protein CASSYGGSQYF.